This T cell receptor (beta chain) is from a study of T cell repertoires and HLA-DP antigens. TCRdb keeps only in-frame clones here, not all; method: immunoSEQ multiplex PCR. The repertoire holds some 120,000 clones, with over 90% as singletons. Turning to this clone: Its antigen is undetermined.

Germline V gene sequence: CDR1 SGDLS, CDR2 YYNGEE. The ends were cut back, 0 bases at V and 3 bases at J, with 7 bases in the middle. The CDR3 is 13 amino acids. Specimen: CD4+ T cells from PBMCs. This receptor was obtained from a woman aged 18-29 years in good health and CMV-seronegative. The rearrangement joins TRBV9 to TRBJ2-7; D is ambiguous. The DNA for the CDR3 is TGTGCCAGCAGCGTAGGCCCCCTCTACGAGCAGTACTTC. The encoded protein is CASSVGPLYEQYF.